This TCR beta chain was captured by sequencing in a study of identical twins. TCRdb processed the 5' RACE reads anew with MiXCR; each CDR3 protein has one entry. The sample includes 150,000 or so distinct CDR3 sequences, roughly 3.5% of them seen just once. Germline V gene lookup returns CDR1 SGHRS and CDR2 YFSETQ. The CDR3 covers 15 residues. The V and J ends lost 3 bases and 2 bases, in that order; junction bases with no gene match: 6. This clonotype was recorded many times. The V and J genes are TRBV5-1 and TRBJ2-5; 8 positions match TRBD1. The TCR comes from a man aged 18 to 30 in good health. The material sequenced was memory T cells sorted from blood. CDR3 loop: CASSYGTGVQETQYF. The CDR3 DNA reads as TGCGCCAGCAGCTACGGGACAGGCGTACAAGAGACCCAGTACTTC.